Sequencing of this TCR beta chain was carried out in a study of OX40 agonist ivuxolimab in advanced cancers. About the study: Six ivuxolimab dose levels, 0.01 to 10 mg/kg, were given intravenously every 2 weeks. Dose-escalation patients' cancers were hepatocellular carcinoma, melanoma, renal cell or head and neck cancer. Study-level points and caveats: Among the lowest levels of clonal expansion were found in partial responders at 0.1-3.0 mg/kg.

Here immunoSEQ multiplex PCR was the method, and the copy in TCRdb shows in-frame clones only, minus some. The sample holds about 26,000 clones, about 74% seen once. This clone was picked up one time. Its specificity is unknown. The V gene's germline CDR1 is ENHRY and CDR2 SYGVKD. The V end lost 2 bases, the J end lost 4 bases, and 18 bases lay between the germline ends. This CDR3 spans 17 amino acids. The TCR sequence derives from an adult with an advanced solid tumor such as melanoma, head and neck, liver or kidney cancer. This chain joins TRBV10-3 and TRBJ2-1; TRBD1 or TRBD2 may be the D gene (5 bases each). Sequencing was performed on CD4+ or CD8+ T cells sorted from blood, taken in a trial of the OX40 agonist ivuxolimab. CDR3 protein: CAISEGGGKRPYNEQFF. CDR3 nucleotides: TGTGCCATCAGTGAGGGTGGGGGAAAGCGACCTTACAATGAGCAGTTCTTC.